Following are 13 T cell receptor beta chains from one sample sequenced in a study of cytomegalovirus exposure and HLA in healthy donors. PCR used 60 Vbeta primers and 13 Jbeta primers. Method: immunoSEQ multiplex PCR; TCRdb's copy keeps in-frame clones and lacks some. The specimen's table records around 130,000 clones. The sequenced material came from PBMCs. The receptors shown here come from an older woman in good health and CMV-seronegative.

The CDR3 DNA reads TGTGCCAGTAGTAACACAGGGGTGAGCTCCTACGAGCAGTACTTC. As protein: CASSNTGVSSYEQYF. This chain joins TRBV19 and TRBJ2-7, with 7 bases that match TRBD1. Trimming at V came to 4 bases and at J to 0 bases, leaving 6 bases not matched to a gene. Germline-derived CDR1 and CDR2 are LNHDA and SQIVND (reference sequence). This CDR3 is built from 15 residues.

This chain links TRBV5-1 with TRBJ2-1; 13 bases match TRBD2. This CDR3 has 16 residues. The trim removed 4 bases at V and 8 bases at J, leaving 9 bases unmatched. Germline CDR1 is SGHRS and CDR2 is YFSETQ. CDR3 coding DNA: TGCGCCAGCAGCGGGGGACTAGCGGGACTGAAGGATGAGCAGTTCTTC. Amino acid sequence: CASSGGLAGLKDEQFF.

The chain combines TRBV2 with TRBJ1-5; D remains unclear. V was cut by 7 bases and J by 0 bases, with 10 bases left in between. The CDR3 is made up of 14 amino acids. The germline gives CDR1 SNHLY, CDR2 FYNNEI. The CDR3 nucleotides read TGTGCCAGCAATGGGCAGCTTAGCAATCAGCCCCAGCATTTT. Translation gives CASNGQLSNQPQHF.

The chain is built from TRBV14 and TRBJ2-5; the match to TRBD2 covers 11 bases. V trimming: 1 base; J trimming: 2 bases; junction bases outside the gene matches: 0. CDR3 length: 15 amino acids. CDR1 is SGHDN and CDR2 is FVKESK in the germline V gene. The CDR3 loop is CASSQGLAGQETQYF. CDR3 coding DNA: TGTGCCAGCAGCCAAGGACTAGCGGGACAAGAGACCCAGTACTTC.

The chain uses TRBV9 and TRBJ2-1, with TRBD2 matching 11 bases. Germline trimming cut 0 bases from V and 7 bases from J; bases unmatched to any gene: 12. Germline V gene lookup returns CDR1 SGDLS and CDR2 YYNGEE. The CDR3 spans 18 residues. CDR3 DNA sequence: TGTGCCAGCAGCGTAGTGGGTAGCGGGGGGGCCTCTGATAATGAGCAGTTCTTC. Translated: CASSVVGSGGASDNEQFF.

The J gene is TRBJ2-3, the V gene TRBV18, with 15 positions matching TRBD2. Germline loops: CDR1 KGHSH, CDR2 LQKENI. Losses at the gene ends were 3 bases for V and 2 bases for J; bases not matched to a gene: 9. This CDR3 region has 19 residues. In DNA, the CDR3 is TGTGCCAGCTCACCGGGACTAGCGGGGGGCCCGGGGGTCACAGATACGCAGTATTTT. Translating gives CASSPGLAGGPGVTDTQYF.

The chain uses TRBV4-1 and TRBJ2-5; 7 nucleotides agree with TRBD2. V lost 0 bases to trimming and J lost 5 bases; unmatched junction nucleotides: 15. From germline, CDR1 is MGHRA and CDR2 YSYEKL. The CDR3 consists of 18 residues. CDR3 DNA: TGCGCCAGCAGCCAAGATCAGGGCGGAGCAGCGGGGCTGGAGACCCAGTACTTC. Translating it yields CASSQDQGGAAGLETQYF.

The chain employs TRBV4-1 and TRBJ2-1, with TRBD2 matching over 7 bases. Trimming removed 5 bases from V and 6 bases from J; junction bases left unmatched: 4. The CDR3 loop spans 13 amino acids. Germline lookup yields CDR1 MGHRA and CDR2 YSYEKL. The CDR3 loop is CASSERGFNEQFF. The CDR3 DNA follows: TGCGCCAGCAGCGAGCGGGGATTCAATGAGCAGTTCTTC.

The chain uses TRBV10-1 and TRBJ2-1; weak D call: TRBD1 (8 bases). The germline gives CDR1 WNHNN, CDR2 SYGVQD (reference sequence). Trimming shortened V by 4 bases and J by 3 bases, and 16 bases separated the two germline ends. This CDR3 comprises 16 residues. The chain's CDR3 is CASSVGGTGGYNEQFF. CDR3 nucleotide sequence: TGCGCCAGCAGTGTGGGGGGGACAGGAGGCTACAATGAGCAGTTCTTC.

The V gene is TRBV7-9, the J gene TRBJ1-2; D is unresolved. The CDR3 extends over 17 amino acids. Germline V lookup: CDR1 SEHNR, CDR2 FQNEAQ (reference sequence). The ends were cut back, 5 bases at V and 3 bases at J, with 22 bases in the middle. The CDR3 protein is CASSPSRGGSDDYGYTF. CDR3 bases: TGTGCCAGCAGCCCCTCCCGGGGAGGGTCGGACGACTATGGCTACACCTTC.

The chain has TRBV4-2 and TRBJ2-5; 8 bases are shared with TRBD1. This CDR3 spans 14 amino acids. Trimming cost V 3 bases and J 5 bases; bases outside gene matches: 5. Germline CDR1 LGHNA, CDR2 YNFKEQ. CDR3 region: CASSHGTGRETQYF. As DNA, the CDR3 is TGTGCCAGCAGCCACGGGACAGGTCGGGAGACCCAGTACTTC.

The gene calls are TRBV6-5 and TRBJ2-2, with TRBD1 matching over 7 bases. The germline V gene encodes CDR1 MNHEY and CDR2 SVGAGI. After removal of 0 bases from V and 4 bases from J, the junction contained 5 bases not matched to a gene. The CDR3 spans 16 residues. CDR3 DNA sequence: TGTGCCAGCAGTTACTCGACAGGGTTCTTCACCGGGGAGCTGTTTTTT. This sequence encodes CASSYSTGFFTGELFF.

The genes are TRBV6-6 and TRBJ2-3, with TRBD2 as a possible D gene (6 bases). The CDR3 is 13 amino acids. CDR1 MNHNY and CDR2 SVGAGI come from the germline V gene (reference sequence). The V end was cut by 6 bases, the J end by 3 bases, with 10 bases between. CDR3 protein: CASREGGTDTQYF. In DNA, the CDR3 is TGTGCCAGCAGAGAGGGAGGAACAGATACGCAGTATTTT.